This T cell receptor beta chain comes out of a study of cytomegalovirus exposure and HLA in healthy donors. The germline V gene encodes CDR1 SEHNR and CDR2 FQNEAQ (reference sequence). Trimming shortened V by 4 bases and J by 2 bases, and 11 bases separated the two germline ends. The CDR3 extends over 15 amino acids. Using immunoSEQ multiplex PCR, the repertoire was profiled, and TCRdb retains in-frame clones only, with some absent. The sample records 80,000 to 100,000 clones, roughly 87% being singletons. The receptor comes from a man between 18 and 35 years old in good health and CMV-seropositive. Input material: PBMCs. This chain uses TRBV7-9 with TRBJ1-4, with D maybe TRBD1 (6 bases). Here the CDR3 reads CASSSQGTTNEKLFF. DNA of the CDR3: TGTGCCAGCAGCTCTCAGGGGACGACTAATGAAAAACTGTTTTTT.